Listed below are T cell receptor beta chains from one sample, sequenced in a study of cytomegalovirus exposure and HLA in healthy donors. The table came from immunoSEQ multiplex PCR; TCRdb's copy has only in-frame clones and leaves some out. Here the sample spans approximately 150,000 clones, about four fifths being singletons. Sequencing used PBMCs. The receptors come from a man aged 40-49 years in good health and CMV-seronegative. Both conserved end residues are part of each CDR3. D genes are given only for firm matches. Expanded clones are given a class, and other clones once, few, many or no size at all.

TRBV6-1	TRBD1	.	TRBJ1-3	CASSEPGQASGNTIYF	TGTGCCAGCAGTGAACCGGGACAGGCCTCTGGAAACACCATATATTTT
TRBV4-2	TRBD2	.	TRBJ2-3	CASSQTVAGGPTDTQYF	TGTGCCAGCAGCCAAACGGTAGCGGGGGGGCCCACAGATACGCAGTATTTT
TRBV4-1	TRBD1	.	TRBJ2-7	CASSHGQGVIYEQYF	TGCGCCAGCAGCCACGGACAGGGGGTGATTTACGAGCAGTACTTC
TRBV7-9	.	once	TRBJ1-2	CASSFENYGYTF	TGTGCCAGCAGCTTTGAGAACTATGGCTACACCTTC
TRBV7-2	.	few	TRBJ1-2	CASSLMGGITNYGYTF	TGTGCCAGCAGCTTAATGGGGGGGATTACTAACTATGGCTACACCTTC
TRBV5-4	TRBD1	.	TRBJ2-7	CASSLGGQGVYEQYF	TGTGCCAGCAGCTTGGGGGGACAGGGGGTCTACGAGCAGTACTTC
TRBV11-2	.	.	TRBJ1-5	CASSLGLLEPQHF	TGTGCCAGCAGTTTAGGACTGTTAGAGCCCCAGCATTTT
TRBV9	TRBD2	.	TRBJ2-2	CASSALAGGLPTGELFF	TGTGCCAGCAGCGCTTTAGCGGGGGGACTCCCCACCGGGGAGCTGTTTTTT
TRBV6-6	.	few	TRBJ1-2	CASSYGQGSDGYTF	TGTGCCAGCAGTTACGGGCAGGGGAGCGATGGCTACACCTTC
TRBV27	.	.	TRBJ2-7	CASSLKLGGVSSYEQYF	TGTGCCAGCAGTTTAAAATTGGGCGGGGTTTCATCCTACGAGCAGTACTTC
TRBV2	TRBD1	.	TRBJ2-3	CASSEPGTVPSTDTQYF	TGTGCCAGCAGTGAACCCGGGACAGTCCCAAGCACAGATACGCAGTATTTT
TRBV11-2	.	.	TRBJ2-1	CASNVGISYNEQFF	TGTGCCAGCAATGTGGGCATCTCCTACAATGAGCAGTTCTTC
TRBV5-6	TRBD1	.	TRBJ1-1	CASSYLSIRDRVMDTEAFF	TGTGCCAGCAGCTATCTATCTATCCGGGACAGGGTCATGGACACTGAAGCTTTCTTT
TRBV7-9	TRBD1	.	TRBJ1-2	CASSLGRPGTGSYGYTF	TGTGCCAGCAGCTTAGGACGTCCCGGGACAGGCTCCTATGGCTACACCTTC
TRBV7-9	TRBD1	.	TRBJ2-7	CASSLRTGGYEQYF	TGTGCCAGCAGCTTAAGGACAGGGGGCTACGAGCAGTACTTC
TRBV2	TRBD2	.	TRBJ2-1	CASSPTLAGGGNEQFF	TGTGCCAGCAGCCCCACACTAGCGGGGGGGGGCAATGAGCAGTTCTTC
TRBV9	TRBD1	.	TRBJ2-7	CASSVGGQGVSYEQYF	TGTGCCAGCAGCGTAGGCGGGCAGGGGGTCTCCTACGAGCAGTACTTC
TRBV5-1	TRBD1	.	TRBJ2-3	CASSSADRDSTDTQYF	TGCGCCAGCAGCTCTGCGGACAGGGACTCCACAGATACGCAGTATTTT
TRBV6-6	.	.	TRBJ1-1	CASSYSTGVLEAFF	TGTGCCAGCAGTTACTCGACAGGAGTTCTCGAAGCTTTCTTT
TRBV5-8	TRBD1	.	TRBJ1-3	CASSAQGARGNTIYF	TGTGCCAGCAGTGCTCAGGGGGCGCGAGGAAACACCATATATTTT
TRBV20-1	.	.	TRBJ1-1	CSARGEESAFF	TGCAGTGCTAGAGGGGAGGAATCGGCTTTCTTT
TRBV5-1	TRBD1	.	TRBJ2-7	CASSLVGTGSYEQYF	TGCGCCAGCAGCTTGGTGGGGACAGGGTCCTACGAGCAGTACTTC
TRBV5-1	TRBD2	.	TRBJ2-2	CASQGGGANTGELFF	TGCGCCAGCCAGGGCGGGGGGGCGAACACCGGGGAGCTGTTTTTT
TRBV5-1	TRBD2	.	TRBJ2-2	CASSLANMGAGEPNTGELFF	TGCGCCAGCAGCTTGGCCAACATGGGAGCGGGGGAACCGAACACCGGGGAGCTGTTTTTT
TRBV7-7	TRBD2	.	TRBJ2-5	CASSSTAGGQETQYF	TGTGCCAGCAGCTCAACAGCGGGGGGGCAAGAGACCCAGTACTTC
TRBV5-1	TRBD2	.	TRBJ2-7	CASSLVSLAGAAQIYEQYF	TGCGCCAGCAGCTTGGTGTCGCTAGCGGGGGCGGCTCAAATTTACGAGCAGTACTTC
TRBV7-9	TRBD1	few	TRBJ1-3	CASSSGQAAGNTIYF	TGTGCCAGCAGCTCGGGACAGGCTGCTGGAAACACCATATATTTT
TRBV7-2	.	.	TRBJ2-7	CASSLAGRYEQYF	TGTGCCAGCAGCCTGGCGGGGCGTTACGAGCAGTACTTC
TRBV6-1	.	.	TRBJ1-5	CASRKQGYSNQPQHF	TGTGCCAGCAGGAAACAGGGTTATAGCAATCAGCCCCAGCATTTT
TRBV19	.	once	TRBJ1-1	CASSIDPDRNTEAFF	TGTGCCAGTAGTATAGACCCCGACAGGAACACTGAAGCTTTCTTT
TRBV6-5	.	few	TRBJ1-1	CASSYLIGDTEAFF	TGTGCCAGCAGTTATCTTATCGGGGACACTGAAGCTTTCTTT
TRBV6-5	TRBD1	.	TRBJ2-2	CASNRQGLGTGELFF	TGTGCCAGCAATCGACAGGGGCTGGGCACCGGGGAGCTGTTTTTT
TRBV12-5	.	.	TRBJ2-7	CASGLVLTGTTTYEQYF	TGTGCTAGTGGTTTGGTTTTGACCGGGACAACTACCTACGAGCAGTACTTC
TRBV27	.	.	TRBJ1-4	CASSPGEKLFF	TGTGCCAGCAGCCCAGGGGAAAAACTGTTTTTT
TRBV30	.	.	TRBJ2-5	CAWSLRGTQYF	TGTGCCTGGAGTCTGCGGGGGACCCAGTACTTC
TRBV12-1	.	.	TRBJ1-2	CASSFFGGAIYGYTF	TGTGCCAGCAGCTTTTTCGGGGGAGCTATCTATGGCTACACCTTC
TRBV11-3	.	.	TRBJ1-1	CASSLEGGTEAFF	TGTGCCAGCAGCTTAGAGGGGGGCACTGAAGCTTTCTTT
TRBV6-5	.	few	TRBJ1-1	CASRSRGLTNTEAFF	TGTGCCAGCAGATCTAGGGGTCTAACGAACACTGAAGCTTTCTTT
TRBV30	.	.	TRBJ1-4	CAFTPARGANEKLFF	TGTGCCTTCACTCCGGCGCGGGGGGCTAATGAAAAACTGTTTTTT
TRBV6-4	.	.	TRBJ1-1	CASSPGGTEAFF	TGTGCCAGCAGTCCGGGGGGCACTGAAGCTTTCTTT
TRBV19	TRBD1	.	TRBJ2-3	CASIGQWGTGNQDTQYF	TGTGCCAGTATCGGTCAGTGGGGGACAGGAAACCAAGATACGCAGTATTTT
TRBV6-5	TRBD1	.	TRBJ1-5	CASSWTGGGNQPQHF	TGTGCCAGCAGTTGGACAGGGGGCGGCAATCAGCCCCAGCATTTT
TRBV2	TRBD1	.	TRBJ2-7	CASSPMTGSYEQYF	TGTGCCAGCAGCCCAATGACAGGGTCCTACGAGCAGTACTTC
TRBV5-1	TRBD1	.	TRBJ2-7	CASSSRPGQGLYEQYF	TGCGCCAGCAGTTCGCGACCGGGACAGGGCCTATACGAGCAGTACTTC
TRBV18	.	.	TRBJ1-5	CASHQTGLPYQPQHF	TGTGCCAGCCATCAAACGGGTCTACCGTATCAGCCCCAGCATTTT
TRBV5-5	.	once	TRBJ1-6	CASSLDGRGYSPLHF	TGTGCCAGCAGCTTAGATGGCCGGGGATATTCACCCCTCCACTTT
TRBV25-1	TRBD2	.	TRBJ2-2	CASRESSGGEGGELFF	TGTGCCAGCAGAGAGTCTAGCGGGGGGGAGGGCGGGGAGCTGTTTTTT
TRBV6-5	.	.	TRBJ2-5	CASSYDRNQETQYF	TGTGCCAGCAGTTACGACAGGAACCAAGAGACCCAGTACTTC
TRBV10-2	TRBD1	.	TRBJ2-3	CASSELTGTGADTQYF	TGCGCCAGCAGTGAGTTGACCGGGACAGGGGCGGATACGCAGTATTTT